This T cell receptor (beta chain) was sequenced in a study of Graves' ophthalmopathy and Graves' hyperthyroidism. This clonotype occurred many times. The junction and the germline gene differ at one end; a read error may be behind it. TCR beta CDR3 regions were amplified from RNA transcripts. RT-PCR was first run with HTBI primers, then multiplex PCR in a second round. Via MiXCR, TCRdb re-called the multiplex PCR reads, giving one row per CDR3 protein. The sample holds about 370,000 distinct CDR3 sequences; about a sixth are singletons and the top ten take about 1.4%. Germline CDR1 reads SGHAT; CDR2 reads FQNNGV. The CDR3 is 12 amino acids.

Input material: peripheral blood. The rearrangement joins TRBV11-2 to TRBJ1-2; D gene unclear. This TCR was sampled from a woman younger than 30 with Graves' ophthalmopathy. The CDR3 spells CASSLENYGYTF. In DNA, the CDR3 is TGCGCCAGCAGCTTGGAAAACTATGGCTACACCTTC.